This T cell receptor beta chain comes out of a study of early T cells in non-severe SARS-CoV-2 infection. Across the study: Chains from this unsorted whole-blood bulk RNA could not be paired. Broader study findings: Matching results from VDJdb favored anti-spike CD8 responses, leaving private and CD4 specificities undetected.

Tagging with unique molecular identifiers was applied to individual cDNA molecules. TCRdb recomputed calls from the 5' RACE reads with MiXCR, one row per CDR3 protein. The repertoire holds roughly 120,000 distinct CDR3 sequences, 15% seen once, with just over 20% in the top ten. Concerning this clonotype: Its antigen is unidentified.

The V end lost 3 bases, the J end lost 1 base, and 13 bases lay between the germline ends. Per germline, CDR1 DFQATT and CDR2 SNEGSKA (reference sequence). This CDR3 is 14 amino acids long. The source material was whole blood. The J gene is TRBJ2-7, the V gene TRBV20-1; either TRBD1 or TRBD2 may fit D (5 bases each). The TCR was taken from an adult who was a healthcare worker with PCR-confirmed SARS-CoV-2 infection or an uninfected control (not recorded which). CDR3 DNA: TGCAGTGCTAGGGCGCCAGGGAGTTCCTACGAGCAGTACTTC. This translates into CSARAPGSSYEQYF.